This T cell receptor beta chain was observed in a study of T cell repertoires in cytomegalovirus infection. A single record per CDR3 protein comes from TCRdb applying MiXCR to the reads. Of some 350,000 distinct CDR3 sequences listed, roughly 34% are singletons. V was pared by 1 base and J by 7 bases, with 8 bases between. This CDR3 contains 13 residues. Germline CDR1 ENHRY, CDR2 SYGVKD. The table lists this clonotype with a few counts. Its antigen remains unknown. The sequence came from a human donor in good health (CMV status not recorded). Some clones in this sample may be carry-over from other donors' samples. V and J are TRBV10-3 and TRBJ2-1; no reliable D call. This specimen was cultured PBMCs, taken from culture after CMV antigen stimulation. The CDR3 DNA follows: TGTGCCATCAGTGAGTTGAGGATTAATGAGCAGTTCTTC. Translating it yields CAISELRINEQFF.